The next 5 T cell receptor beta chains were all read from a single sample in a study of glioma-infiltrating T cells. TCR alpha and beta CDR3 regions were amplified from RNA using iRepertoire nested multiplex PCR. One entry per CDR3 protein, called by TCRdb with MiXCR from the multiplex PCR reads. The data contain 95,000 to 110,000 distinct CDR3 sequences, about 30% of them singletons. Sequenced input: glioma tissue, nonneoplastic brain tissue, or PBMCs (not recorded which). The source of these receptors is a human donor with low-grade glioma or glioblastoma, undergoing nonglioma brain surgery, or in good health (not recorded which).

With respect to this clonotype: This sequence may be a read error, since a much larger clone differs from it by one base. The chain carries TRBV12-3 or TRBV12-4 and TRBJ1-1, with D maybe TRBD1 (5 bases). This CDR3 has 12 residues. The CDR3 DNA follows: TGTGCCAGCACCAGGGTAAACACTGGAGCTTTCTTT. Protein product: CASTRVNTGAFF.

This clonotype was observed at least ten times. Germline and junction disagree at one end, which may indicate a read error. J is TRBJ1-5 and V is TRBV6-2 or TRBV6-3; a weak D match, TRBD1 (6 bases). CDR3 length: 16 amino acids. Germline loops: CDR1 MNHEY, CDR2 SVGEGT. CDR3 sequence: CAGSYRWGGQVQPQHF. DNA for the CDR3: TGTGCCGGCAGTTACCGATGGGGGGGCCAAGTGCAGCCCCAGCATTTT.

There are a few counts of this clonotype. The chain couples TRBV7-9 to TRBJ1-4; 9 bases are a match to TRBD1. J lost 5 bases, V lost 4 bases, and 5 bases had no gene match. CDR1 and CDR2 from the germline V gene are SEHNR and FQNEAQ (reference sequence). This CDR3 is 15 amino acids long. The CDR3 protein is CASSSGQGNNEKLFF. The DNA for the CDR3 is TGTGCCAGCAGCTCGGGACAGGGTAACAATGAAAAACTGTTTTTT.

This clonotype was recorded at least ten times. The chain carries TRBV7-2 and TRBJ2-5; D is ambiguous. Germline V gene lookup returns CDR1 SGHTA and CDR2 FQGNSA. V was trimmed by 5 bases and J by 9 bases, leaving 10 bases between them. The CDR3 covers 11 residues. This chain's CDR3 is CASSTTNSQYF. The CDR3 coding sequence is TGTGCCAGCAGCACCACTAATTCCCAGTACTTC.

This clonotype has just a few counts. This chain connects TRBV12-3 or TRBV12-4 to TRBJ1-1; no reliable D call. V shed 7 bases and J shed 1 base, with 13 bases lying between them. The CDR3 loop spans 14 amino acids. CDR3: CASIIPGRNTEAFF. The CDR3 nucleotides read TGTGCCAGCATTATCCCTGGGAGGAACACTGAAGCTTTCTTT.